Listed below are T cell receptor beta chains from one sample, sequenced in a study of cytomegalovirus exposure and HLA in healthy donors. Only in-frame clones appear in the TCRdb table, and some are missing; sequencing was by immunoSEQ multiplex PCR. The sample shows 150,000 to 200,000 clones, roughly 80% of them seen only once. The sequencing input was PBMCs. The source of these receptors is a woman between 45 and 60 years old in good health and CMV-seronegative. Both conserved end residues are part of each CDR3. The order of the fields is V gene, CDR3 length, D gene, J gene, clone size, CDR3 DNA, CDR3 protein. The D gene is left open where the match is weak. Part of the rows lack a size; the others show once, few, many or a class for expanded clones.

>TRBV7-6|14|-|TRBJ1-1|-
TGTGCCAGCAGCTTAGGAGCGGGGAACACTGAAGCTTTCTTT
CASSLGAGNTEAFF
>TRBV28|14|-|TRBJ1-2|-
TGTGCCAGCACCCCGGACAGCCAGCCCTATGGCTACACCTTC
CASTPDSQPYGYTF
>TRBV2|13|-|TRBJ1-2|-
TGTGCCAGCAGTGCCCGCGGGGAGTATGGCTACACCTTC
CASSARGEYGYTF
>TRBV4-2|15|TRBD2|TRBJ2-7|-
TGTGCCAGCAGCCTCGGGACTAGCGGGAGATACGAGCAGTACTTC
CASSLGTSGRYEQYF
>TRBV5-4|14|TRBD1|TRBJ2-7|few
TGTGCCAGCAGCGCGGGACAGGGGGGCTACGAGCAGTACTTC
CASSAGQGGYEQYF
>TRBV7-8|16|TRBD1|TRBJ1-2|-
TGTGCCAGCAGCTCCAGACTATCGGACAGGGACTATGGCTACACCTTC
CASSSRLSDRDYGYTF
>TRBV19|16|TRBD2|TRBJ2-2|once
TGTGCCACCCGAATATTTAGCGGGGGGAACACCGGGGAGCTGTTTTTT
CATRIFSGGNTGELFF
>TRBV7-2|16|TRBD1|TRBJ1-3|-
TGTGCCAGCAGCTTCCTCCCCGCGACAGGGCCGAACACCATATATTTT
CASSFLPATGPNTIYF
>TRBV5-1|15|TRBD2|TRBJ2-1|-
TGCGCCAGCAGCGGGACTAGCGGAACCTACAATGAGCAGTTCTTC
CASSGTSGTYNEQFF
>TRBV15|13|-|TRBJ2-7|-
TGTGCCACCAGCAAGGACATGAACTACGAGCAGTACTTC
CATSKDMNYEQYF
>TRBV18|18|TRBD1|TRBJ1-1|-
TGTGCCAGCTCACCGTTATCTCCGGGACAGGGTCACGGCACTGAAGCTTTCTTT
CASSPLSPGQGHGTEAFF
>TRBV4-3|15|TRBD1|TRBJ1-2|-
TGCGCCAGCAGCCGGGAGGGGACAGGGGGCTATAGCTACACCTTC
CASSREGTGGYSYTF
>TRBV7-9|19|TRBD1|TRBJ2-2|once
TGTGCCAGCAGCTTCCAAGGCAGGACAGGGGGTTTTGACACCGGGGAGCTGTTTTTT
CASSFQGRTGGFDTGELFF
>TRBV9|15|-|TRBJ2-1|-
TGTGCCAGCAGCGCCGAGTGGGGCAAGGTTCGTGAGCAGTTCTTC
CASSAEWGKVREQFF
>TRBV6-1|14|-|TRBJ2-1|-
TGTGCCAGCAGTATACAGGTGACCTACAATGAGCAGTTCTTC
CASSIQVTYNEQFF
>TRBV18|14|TRBD2|TRBJ2-1|-
TGTGCCAGCTCACTACTAGCGGAAGGACGGGAGCAGTTCTTC
CASSLLAEGREQFF
>TRBV7-3|15|-|TRBJ2-1|-
TGTGCCAGCAGCTTGCAAGGGGGTGGCTACAATGAGCAGTTCTTC
CASSLQGGGYNEQFF
>TRBV5-4|14|TRBD1|TRBJ2-1|-
TGTGCCAGCAGCTTCGGGACAGGGGGCTACGGGCAGTTCTTC
CASSFGTGGYGQFF
>TRBV5-1|14|-|TRBJ2-7|few
TGCGCCAGCAGGGAGGGGACTTTGACCTACGAGCAGTACTTC
CASREGTLTYEQYF
>TRBV19|12|-|TRBJ1-1|-
TGTGCCAGTAGTATGGGGGCATCTGAAGCTTTCTTT
CASSMGASEAFF
>TRBV5-1|17|TRBD1|TRBJ1-1|-
TGCGCCAGCAGCTTGGGCAGGACAGGTGGGATGAACACTGAAGCTTTCTTT
CASSLGRTGGMNTEAFF
>TRBV29-1|14|-|TRBJ2-1|-
TGCAGCGTTCAATCGGGGAGGGGGGTCAATGAGCAGTTCTTC
CSVQSGRGVNEQFF
>TRBV7-2|14|-|TRBJ1-1|-
TGTGCCAGCAGCCTACTACAGGAGAACACTGAAGCTTTCTTT
CASSLLQENTEAFF
>TRBV7-3|15|TRBD2|TRBJ2-7|-
TGTGCCAGCAGCTCCCGCGGGGGGAGCTCCTACGAGCAGTACTTC
CASSSRGGSSYEQYF
>TRBV7-6|12|-|TRBJ2-2|-
TGTGCCAGCAGCTTACGAGCCGGGGAGCTGTTTTTT
CASSLRAGELFF
>TRBV11-2|15|-|TRBJ1-1|few
TGTGCCAGCAGCTTACAAACAGGGATTGGGGCTGAAGCTTTCTTT
CASSLQTGIGAEAFF
>TRBV29-1|15|-|TRBJ2-1|-
TGCAGCCTTTCTAGGGGGGGGAGCTCCTACAATGAGCAGTTCTTC
CSLSRGGSSYNEQFF